This T cell receptor beta chain comes out of a study of blood T cell repertoires in COVID-19. Across the whole study: The United States, Italy and Spain were the sources of the acute and convalescent COVID-19 samples. T cells, B-cell-depleted T cells, or PBMCs supplied cDNA or gDNA.

The CDR3 length is 16 residues. Trimming shortened V by 1 base and J by 3 bases, and 14 bases separated the two germline ends. The germline CDR1 and CDR2 sequences are SGDLS and YYNGEE. In the authors' methods: Reference gene primers were amplified, and this amplification served to estimate nucleated cell counts. Sequenced by immunoSEQ multiplex PCR; TCRdb stores in-frame clones only, minus some. That table supplies the V and J calls and clone size; D and trimming were determined from the DNA. The repertoire holds about 60,000 clones, with more than 75% as singletons. This clonotype originated in a woman older than 75 with acute or convalescent COVID-19. The V gene is TRBV9, the J gene TRBJ2-1; tentative D call: TRBD2 (6 bases). The sequenced material came from peripheral blood. The CDR3 DNA reads TGTGCCAGCAGCGTACTTAGCGGCCTTGTCTACAATGAGCAGTTCTTC. This sequence encodes CASSVLSGLVYNEQFF. Combining the CDR3 with reference TRBV9 and TRBJ2-1 gives the whole variable domain DSGVTQTPKHLITATGQRVTLRCSPRSGDLSVYWYQQSLDQGLQFLIQYYNGEERAKGNILERFSAQQFPDLHSELNLSSLELGDSALYFCASSVLSGLVYNEQFFGPGTRLTVL.